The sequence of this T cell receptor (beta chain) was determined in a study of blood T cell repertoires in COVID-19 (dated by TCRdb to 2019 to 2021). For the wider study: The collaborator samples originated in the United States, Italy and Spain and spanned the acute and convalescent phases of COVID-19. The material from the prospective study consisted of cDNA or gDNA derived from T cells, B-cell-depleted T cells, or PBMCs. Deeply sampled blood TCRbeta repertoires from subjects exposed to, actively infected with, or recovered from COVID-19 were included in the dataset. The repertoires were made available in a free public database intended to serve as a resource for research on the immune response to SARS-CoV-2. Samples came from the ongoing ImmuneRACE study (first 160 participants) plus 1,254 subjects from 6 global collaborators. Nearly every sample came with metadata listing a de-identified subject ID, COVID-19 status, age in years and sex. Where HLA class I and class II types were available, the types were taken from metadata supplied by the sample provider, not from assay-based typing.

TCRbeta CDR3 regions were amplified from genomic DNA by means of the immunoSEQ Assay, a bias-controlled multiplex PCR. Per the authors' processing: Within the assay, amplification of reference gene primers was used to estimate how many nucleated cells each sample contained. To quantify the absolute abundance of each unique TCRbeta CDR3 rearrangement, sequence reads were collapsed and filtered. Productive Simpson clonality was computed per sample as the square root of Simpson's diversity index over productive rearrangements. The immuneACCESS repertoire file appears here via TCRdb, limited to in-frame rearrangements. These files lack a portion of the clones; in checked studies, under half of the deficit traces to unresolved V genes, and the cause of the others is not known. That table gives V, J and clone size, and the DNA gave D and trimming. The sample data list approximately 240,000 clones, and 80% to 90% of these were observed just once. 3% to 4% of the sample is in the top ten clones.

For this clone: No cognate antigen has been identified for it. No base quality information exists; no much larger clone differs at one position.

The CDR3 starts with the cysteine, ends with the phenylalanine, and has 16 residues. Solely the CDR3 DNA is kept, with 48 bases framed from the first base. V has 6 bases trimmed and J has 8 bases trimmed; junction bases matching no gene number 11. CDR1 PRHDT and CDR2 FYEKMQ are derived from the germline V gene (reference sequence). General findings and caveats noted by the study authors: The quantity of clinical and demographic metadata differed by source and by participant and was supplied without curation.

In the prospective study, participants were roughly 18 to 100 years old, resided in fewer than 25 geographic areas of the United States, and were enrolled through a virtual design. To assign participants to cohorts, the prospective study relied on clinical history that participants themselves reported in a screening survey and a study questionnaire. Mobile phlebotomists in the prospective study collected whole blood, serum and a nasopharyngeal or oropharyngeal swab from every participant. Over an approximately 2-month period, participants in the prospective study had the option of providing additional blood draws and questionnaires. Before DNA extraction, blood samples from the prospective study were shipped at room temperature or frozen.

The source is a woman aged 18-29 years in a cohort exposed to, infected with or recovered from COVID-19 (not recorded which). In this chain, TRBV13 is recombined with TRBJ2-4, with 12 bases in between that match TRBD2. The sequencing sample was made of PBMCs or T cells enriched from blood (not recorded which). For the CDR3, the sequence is CASSLRTSGVADIQYF. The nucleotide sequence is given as TGTGCCAGCAGTTTACGGACTAGCGGGGTCGCGGACATTCAGTACTTC.